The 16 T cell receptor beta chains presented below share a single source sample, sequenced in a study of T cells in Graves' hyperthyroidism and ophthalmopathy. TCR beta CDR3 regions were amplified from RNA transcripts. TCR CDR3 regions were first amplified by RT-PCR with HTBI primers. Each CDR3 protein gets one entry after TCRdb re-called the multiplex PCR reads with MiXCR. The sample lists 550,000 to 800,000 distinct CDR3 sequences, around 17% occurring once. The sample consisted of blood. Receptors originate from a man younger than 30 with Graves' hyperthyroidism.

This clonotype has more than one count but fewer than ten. The DNA of the CDR3 is TGCGCCAGCAGCCAAGTGATTGGCATTGAGCAGTTCTTC. Its translation is CASSQVIGIEQFF. The chain couples TRBV4-1 to TRBJ2-1; D uncertain. Germline assignment: CDR1 MGHRA and CDR2 YSYEKL. Trimming removed 1 base at V and 9 bases at J, with 10 bases between. This CDR3 region has 13 residues.

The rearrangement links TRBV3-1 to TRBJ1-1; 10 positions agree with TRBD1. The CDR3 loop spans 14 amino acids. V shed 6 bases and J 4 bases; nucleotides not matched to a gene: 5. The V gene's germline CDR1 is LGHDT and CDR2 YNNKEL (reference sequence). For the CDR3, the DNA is TGTGCCAGCAGTCGCGGGACAGGGGCCACTGAAGCTTTCTTT. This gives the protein CASSRGTGATEAFF. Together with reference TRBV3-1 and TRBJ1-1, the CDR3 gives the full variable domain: DTAVSQTPKYLVTQMGNDKSIKCEQNLGHDTMYWYKQDSKKFLKIMFSYNNKELIINETVPNRFSPKSPDKAHLNLHINSLELGDSAVYFCASSRGTGATEAFFGQGTRLTVV.

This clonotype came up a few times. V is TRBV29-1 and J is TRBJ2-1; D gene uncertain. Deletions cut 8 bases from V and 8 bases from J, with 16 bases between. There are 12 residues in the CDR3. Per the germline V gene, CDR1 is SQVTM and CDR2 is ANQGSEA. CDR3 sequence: CSPRSTSDEQFF. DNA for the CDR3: TGCAGCCCCCGATCCACGTCGGATGAGCAGTTCTTC.

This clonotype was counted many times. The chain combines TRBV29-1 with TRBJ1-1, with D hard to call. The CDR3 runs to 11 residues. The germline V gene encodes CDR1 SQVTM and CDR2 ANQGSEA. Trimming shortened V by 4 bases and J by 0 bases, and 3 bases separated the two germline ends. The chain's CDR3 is CSVVVNTEAFF. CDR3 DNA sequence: TGCAGCGTTGTGGTGAACACTGAAGCTTTCTTT.

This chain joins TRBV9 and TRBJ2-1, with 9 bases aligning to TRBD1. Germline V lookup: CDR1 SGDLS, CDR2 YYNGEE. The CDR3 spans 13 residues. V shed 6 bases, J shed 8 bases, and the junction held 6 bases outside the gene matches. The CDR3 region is CASTGQGIDEQFF. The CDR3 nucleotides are TGTGCCAGCACTGGACAGGGGATTGATGAGCAGTTCTTC.

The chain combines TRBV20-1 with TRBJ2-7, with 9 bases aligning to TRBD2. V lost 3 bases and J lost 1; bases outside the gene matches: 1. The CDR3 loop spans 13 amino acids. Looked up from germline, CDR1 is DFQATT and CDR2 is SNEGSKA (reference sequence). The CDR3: CSASLAGSYEQYF. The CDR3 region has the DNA TGCAGTGCTAGCCTAGCGGGGTCCTACGAGCAGTACTTC.

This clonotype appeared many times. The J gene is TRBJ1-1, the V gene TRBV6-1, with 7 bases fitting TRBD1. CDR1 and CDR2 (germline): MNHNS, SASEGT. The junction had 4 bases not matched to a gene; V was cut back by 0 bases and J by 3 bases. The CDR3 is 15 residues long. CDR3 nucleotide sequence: TGTGCCAGCAGTGAAGCGCCGACAGGGTACACTGAAGCTTTCTTT. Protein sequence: CASSEAPTGYTEAFF.

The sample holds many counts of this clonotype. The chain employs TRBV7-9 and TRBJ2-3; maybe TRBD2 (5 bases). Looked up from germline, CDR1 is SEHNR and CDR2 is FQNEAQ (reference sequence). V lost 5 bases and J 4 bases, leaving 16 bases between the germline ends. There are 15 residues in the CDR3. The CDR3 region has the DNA TGTGCCAGCAGCCCGCCGTCACTAGAGGCAGATACGCAGTATTTT. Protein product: CASSPPSLEADTQYF.

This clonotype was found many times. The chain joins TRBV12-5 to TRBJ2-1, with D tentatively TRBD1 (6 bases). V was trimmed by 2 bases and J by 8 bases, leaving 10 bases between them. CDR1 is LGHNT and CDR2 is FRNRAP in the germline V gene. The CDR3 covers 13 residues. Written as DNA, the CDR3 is TGTGCTAGTGGTTTGCTAGGGGGTCATGAGCAGTTCTTC. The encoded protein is CASGLLGGHEQFF.

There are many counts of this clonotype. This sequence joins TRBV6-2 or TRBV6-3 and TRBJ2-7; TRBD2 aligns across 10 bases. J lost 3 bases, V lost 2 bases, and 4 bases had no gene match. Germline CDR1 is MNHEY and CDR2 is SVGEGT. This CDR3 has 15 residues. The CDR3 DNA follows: TGTGCCAGCAGTTACGACCGGACTAGCGGCTACGAGCAGTACTTC. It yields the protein CASSYDRTSGYEQYF.

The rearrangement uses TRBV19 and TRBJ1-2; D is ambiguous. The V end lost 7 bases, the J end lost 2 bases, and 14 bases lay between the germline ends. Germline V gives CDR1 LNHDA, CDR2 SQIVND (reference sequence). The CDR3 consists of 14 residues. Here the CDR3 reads CASTTRVSNYGYTF. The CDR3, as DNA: TGTGCCAGTACCACTCGAGTCTCCAACTATGGCTACACCTTC.

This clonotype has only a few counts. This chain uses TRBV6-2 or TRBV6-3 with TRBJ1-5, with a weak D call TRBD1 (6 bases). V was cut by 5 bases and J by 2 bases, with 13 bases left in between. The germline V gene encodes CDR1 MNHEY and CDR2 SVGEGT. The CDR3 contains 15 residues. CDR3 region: CASSTPGEGNQPQHF. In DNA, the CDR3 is TGTGCCAGCAGTACCCCAGGGGAGGGCAATCAGCCCCAGCATTTT.

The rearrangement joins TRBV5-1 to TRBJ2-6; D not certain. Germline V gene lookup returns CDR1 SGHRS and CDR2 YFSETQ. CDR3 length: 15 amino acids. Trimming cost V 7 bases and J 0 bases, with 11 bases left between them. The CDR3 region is CASHPDISGANVLTF. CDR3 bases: TGCGCCAGCCATCCAGATATCTCTGGGGCCAACGTCCTGACTTTC.

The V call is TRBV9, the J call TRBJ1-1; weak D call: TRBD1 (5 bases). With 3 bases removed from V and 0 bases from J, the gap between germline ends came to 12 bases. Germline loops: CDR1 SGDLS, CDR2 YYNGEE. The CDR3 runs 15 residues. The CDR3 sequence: CASSAQGVLNTEAFF. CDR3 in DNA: TGTGCCAGCAGCGCCCAAGGGGTCCTGAACACTGAAGCTTTCTTT.

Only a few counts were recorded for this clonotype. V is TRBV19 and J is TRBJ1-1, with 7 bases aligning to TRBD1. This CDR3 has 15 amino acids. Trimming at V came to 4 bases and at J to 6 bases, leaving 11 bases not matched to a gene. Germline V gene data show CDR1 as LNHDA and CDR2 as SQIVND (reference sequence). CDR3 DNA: TGTGCCAGTAGTAGCCCCCGGCGGCAGGGGGCTGAAGCTTTCTTT. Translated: CASSSPRRQGAEAFF.

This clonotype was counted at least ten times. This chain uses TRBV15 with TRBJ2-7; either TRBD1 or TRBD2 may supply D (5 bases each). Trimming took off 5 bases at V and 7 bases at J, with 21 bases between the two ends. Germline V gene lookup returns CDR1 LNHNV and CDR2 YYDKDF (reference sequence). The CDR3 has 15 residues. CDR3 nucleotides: TGTGCCACCAGCGAGAGGGGAGCGCCTAGGGAAGAGCAGTACTTC. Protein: CATSERGAPREEQYF.